The 32 T cell receptor beta chains given below trace back to one sample, sequenced in a study of OX40 agonist ivuxolimab in advanced cancers. Profiling relied on immunoSEQ multiplex PCR, and the TCRdb table lists in-frame clones only, not all of them. This sample has just over 95,000 clones, with about 90% found just once. The sequencing used CD4+ or CD8+ T cells sorted from blood, collected in a trial of the OX40 agonist ivuxolimab. Receptors originate from an adult with an advanced solid tumor such as melanoma, head and neck, liver or kidney cancer.

V gene TRBV11-3 combines with J gene TRBJ2-3; 12 nucleotides match TRBD2. From germline, CDR1 is SGHNT and CDR2 YENEEA. The CDR3 extends over 15 amino acids. The V gene end was trimmed by 5 bases and the J gene end by 4 bases; junction bases not matched to a gene: 4. This CDR3 reads CASSLAGGPPDTQYF. CDR3 sequence (DNA): TGTGCCAGCAGCCTAGCGGGAGGGCCTCCAGATACGCAGTATTTT.

The rearrangement links TRBV20-1 to TRBJ2-7; D uncertain. This CDR3 has 10 amino acids. V was trimmed by 3 bases and J by 6 bases, leaving 6 bases between them. From germline, CDR1 is DFQATT and CDR2 SNEGSKA (reference sequence). The CDR3 region is CSASSVEQYF. The CDR3 nucleotides read TGCAGTGCTAGTTCGGTCGAGCAGTACTTC.

This clone was found once. CDR3 residues: CATSRGSGLAGPLYF. The CDR3, as DNA: TGTGCCACCAGCAGGGGGTCCGGACTAGCGGGGCCTCTGTACTTC. The rearrangement links TRBV15 to TRBJ2-7; 12 bases map to TRBD2. The CDR3 has 15 residues. The germline gives CDR1 LNHNV, CDR2 YYDKDF (reference sequence). Losses at the gene ends were 3 bases for V and 12 bases for J; bases not matched to a gene: 12.

This sequence joins TRBV28 and TRBJ2-5, with 10 bases identical to TRBD1. The trim removed 4 bases at V and 8 bases at J, leaving 7 bases unmatched. From germline, CDR1 is MDHEN and CDR2 SYDVKM. The CDR3 has 14 amino acids. This CDR3 reads CASSSRDRGLTQYF. CDR3 DNA: TGTGCCAGCAGTTCCCGGGACAGGGGCTTAACCCAGTACTTC.

This clone showed up just once. The rearrangement joins TRBV7-9 to TRBJ2-3; D call uncertain. Germline V gene data show CDR1 as SEHNR and CDR2 as FQNEAQ (reference sequence). The CDR3 is 11 amino acids. V lost 5 bases to trimming and J lost 7 bases, with 7 bases between them. The CDR3 DNA is TGTGCCAGCAGCCACGCATATACGCAGTATTTT. It codes for CASSHAYTQYF.

The CDR3, as DNA: TGTGCCTGGAGTGTATCGCAGCGCAATCAGCCCCAGCATTTT. Protein: CAWSVSQRNQPQHF. This rearrangement joins TRBV30 to TRBJ1-5; no clear D gene. Germline CDR1 and CDR2: GTSNPN and SVGIG (reference sequence). This CDR3 has 14 residues. V lost 0 bases, J lost 2 bases, and 8 bases lay in between.

This clone showed up just once. The rearrangement uses TRBV15 and TRBJ1-2; 7 positions match TRBD1. V trimming: 4 bases; J trimming: 2 bases; junction bases outside the gene matches: 13. The germline gives CDR1 LNHNV, CDR2 YYDKDF (reference sequence). The CDR3 sequence is 17 residues long. In DNA, the CDR3 is TGTGCCACCAGCACCTACCTTAGGACAGGCGCCAACTATGGCTACACCTTC. It yields the protein CATSTYLRTGANYGYTF.

This chain links TRBV19 with TRBJ2-5; 7 bases line up with TRBD1. The germline V gene encodes CDR1 LNHDA and CDR2 SQIVND (reference sequence). The CDR3 runs to 11 residues. V trimming: 9 bases; J trimming: 2 bases; junction bases outside the gene matches: 0. In nucleotides, the CDR3 is TGTGCCAGCAGGGGGCAAGAGACCCAGTACTTC. The encoded protein is CASRGQETQYF.

The J gene is TRBJ1-2, the V gene TRBV2, with D possibly TRBD1 on 6 matching bases. Germline lookup yields CDR1 SNHLY and CDR2 FYNNEI. The CDR3 sequence is 17 residues long. With 8 bases removed from V and 2 bases from J, the gap between germline ends came to 24 bases. The DNA of the CDR3 is TGTGCCAGCGGCGAGACTTTCCGCAGGGGACCAAACTATGGCTACACCTTC. Translating gives CASGETFRRGPNYGYTF. Drawing the rest from reference TRBV2 and TRBJ1-2, the complete variable domain is EPEVTQTPSHQVTQMGQEVILRCVPISNHLYFYWYRQILGQKVEFLVSFYNNEISEKSEIFDDQFSVERPDGSNFTLKIRSTKLEDSAMYFCASGETFRRGPNYGYTFGSGTRLTVV.

The chain combines TRBV11-2 with TRBJ1-1, with a weak D call TRBD1 (5 bases). The germline CDR1 and CDR2 sequences are SGHAT and FQNNGV. Trimming removed 2 bases at V and 10 bases at J, with 8 bases between. This CDR3 comprises 11 residues. CDR3 in DNA: TGTGCCAGCAGCTTAAGGGACCTAGCTTTCTTT. It codes for CASSLRDLAFF.

The chain combines TRBV7-2 with TRBJ2-1; the match to TRBD1 covers 9 bases. CDR1 is SGHTA and CDR2 is FQGNSA in the germline V gene. The CDR3 runs to 16 residues. V trimming: 6 bases; J trimming: 5 bases; junction bases outside the gene matches: 11. CDR3 sequence (DNA): TGTGCCAGCAGTCAAAGAACCGGGACAGGGAACAATGAGCAGTTCTTC. Amino acid sequence: CASSQRTGTGNNEQFF.

The V call is TRBV19, the J call TRBJ1-2, with TRBD1 as a possible D gene (5 bases). Germline CDR1 is LNHDA and CDR2 is SQIVND (reference sequence). V dropped 7 bases and J dropped 8 bases, with 17 bases sitting between them. The CDR3 runs 13 residues. The DNA for the CDR3 is TGTGCCAGTAATTACCAGGGATTTGACGGCTACACCTTC. It codes for CASNYQGFDGYTF.

This CDR3 is CASKTPGPDVDEQYF. CDR3 bases: TGCGCCAGCAAAACCCCCGGACCCGACGTGGACGAGCAGTACTTC. This rearrangement joins TRBV23-1 to TRBJ2-7; no definite D call. TRBV23-1 is assigned to the ORF class and has an uncertain function. This CDR3 comprises 15 residues. Deletions cut 7 bases from V and 5 bases from J, with 21 bases between.

The genes are TRBV28 and TRBJ1-2; D not certain. Germline-derived CDR1 and CDR2 are MDHEN and SYDVKM. The CDR3 runs 14 residues. V was cut by 8 bases and J by 4 bases, with 17 bases left in between. In nucleotides, the CDR3 is TGTGCCAGCCTTTCACGTCAGCTTCGCTATGGCTACACCTTC. It specifies CASLSRQLRYGYTF.

The V call is TRBV5-4, the J call TRBJ1-4, with no clear D. CDR3 length: 14 residues. Looked up from germline, CDR1 is SGHNT and CDR2 is YYREEE (reference sequence). The V end lost 5 bases, the J end lost 0 bases, and 8 bases lay between the germline ends. This CDR3 is CASSAPATNEKLFF. In nucleotides, the CDR3 is TGTGCCAGCAGTGCGCCTGCAACTAATGAAAAACTGTTTTTT. Full variable domain (remainder filled in from reference TRBV5-4 and TRBJ1-4): ETGVTQSPTHLIKTRGQQVTLRCSSQSGHNTVSWYQQALGQGPQFIFQYYREEENGRGNFPPRFSGLQFPNYSSELNVNALELDDSALYLCASSAPATNEKLFFGSGTQLSVL.

A single count supports this clone. This chain joins TRBV30 and TRBJ2-5, with D unclear. The CDR3 loop spans 15 amino acids. The ends were cut back, 0 bases at V and 0 bases at J, with 11 bases in the middle. Looked up from germline, CDR1 is GTSNPN and CDR2 is SVGIG (reference sequence). The CDR3 spells CAWSVVIGYQETQYF. The CDR3 DNA reads TGTGCCTGGAGTGTCGTCATAGGGTACCAAGAGACCCAGTACTTC.

The V call is TRBV7-9, the J call TRBJ1-1; D gene unclear. The V end was cut by 5 bases, the J end by 3 bases, with 13 bases between. The CDR3 extends over 14 amino acids. Germline CDR1 and CDR2: SEHNR and FQNEAQ (reference sequence). The CDR3 bases are TGTGCCAGCAGCCCCCATTTCATTTACACTGAAGCTTTCTTT. Amino acid sequence: CASSPHFIYTEAFF.

The table lists this clone with a few counts. The V call is TRBV6-1, the J call TRBJ1-6; maybe TRBD1 (6 bases). Trimming took off 7 bases at V and 9 bases at J, with 16 bases between the two ends. CDR1 is MNHNS, CDR2 SASEGT, per germline. The CDR3 is 14 amino acids. The CDR3 DNA follows: TGTGCCAGCAAAACCACAGGGCTGGGTTCACCCCTCCACTTT. This codes for CASKTTGLGSPLHF.

The chain uses TRBV25-1 and TRBJ1-2; TRBD1 might be the D (5 bases). Trimming shortened V by 0 bases and J by 3 bases, and 14 bases separated the two germline ends. This CDR3 region has 16 residues. Per the germline V gene, CDR1 is MGHDK and CDR2 is SYGVNS. The CDR3 here is CASSEYGGTRYYGYTF. Here the CDR3 DNA reads TGTGCCAGCAGTGAATATGGGGGGACCAGGTACTATGGCTACACCTTC.

J is TRBJ2-5 and V is TRBV11-2; no clear D. V lost 1 base to trimming and J lost 5 bases, with 8 bases between them. Germline V gives CDR1 SGHAT, CDR2 FQNNGV. The CDR3 covers 13 residues. The CDR3 spells CASSLALLETQYF. CDR3 bases: TGTGCCAGCAGCTTAGCCCTCCTTGAGACCCAGTACTTC.

A few counts support this clone. This sequence joins TRBV30 and TRBJ2-2, with 10 bases identical to TRBD1. This CDR3 contains 15 residues. From germline, CDR1 is GTSNPN and CDR2 SVGIG (reference sequence). V lost 2 bases to trimming and J lost 5 bases; unmatched junction nucleotides: 5. The DNA for the CDR3 is TGTGCCTGGAGTTCGGGACAGGGGCGAACCGGGGAGCTGTTTTTT. It codes for CAWSSGQGRTGELFF.

The chain couples TRBV30 to TRBJ1-1, with 11 nucleotides matching TRBD1. Germline V lookup: CDR1 GTSNPN, CDR2 SVGIG (reference sequence). V trimming: 5 bases; J trimming: 5 bases; junction bases outside the gene matches: 16. The CDR3 runs to 17 residues. In DNA form, the CDR3 reads TGTGCCTGGGTCACTGCCGGGACAGGGGGATTGTTGACTGAAGCTTTCTTT. Translated: CAWVTAGTGGLLTEAFF.

The chain recombines TRBV27 with TRBJ1-4; 10 bases match TRBD1. Germline V gene sequence: CDR1 MNHEY, CDR2 SMNVEV (reference sequence). This CDR3 region has 16 residues. V gave up 5 bases and J gave up 5 bases; unmatched junction bases: 8. The CDR3 nucleotides are TGTGCCAGCAGTCCTAGGACAGGGGGGAGGAATGAAAAACTGTTTTTT. This encodes CASSPRTGGRNEKLFF.

V gene TRBV11-3 combines with J gene TRBJ2-1; 8 bases are a match to TRBD1. Germline-derived CDR1 and CDR2 are SGHNT and YENEEA. This CDR3 is built from 15 residues. Germline trimming cut 5 bases from V and 4 bases from J; bases unmatched to any gene: 7. The CDR3 spells CASSPRDRLYNEQFF. The CDR3, as DNA: TGTGCCAGCAGCCCAAGGGACAGGCTTTACAATGAGCAGTTCTTC.

Points on this clone: The junction and the germline gene differ at one end; a read error may be behind it. The sample has other DNA sequences that encode this CDR3 too. The chain couples TRBV12-5 to TRBJ2-2, with D perhaps TRBD1 or TRBD2 (5 bases each). This CDR3 has 14 amino acids. The germline V gene has CDR1 LGHNT and CDR2 FRNRAP. CDR3 sequence (DNA): TGTGCTAGTGGGTTGGAGGCAGGGTTCGGGGAGCTGTTTTTT. This encodes CASGLEAGFGELFF.

The count of this clone is one. The chain combines TRBV4-1 with TRBJ1-5, with TRBD1 matching over 7 bases. The CDR3 contains 16 residues. Germline V lookup: CDR1 MGHRA, CDR2 YSYEKL. V lost 0 bases to trimming and J lost 9 bases; unmatched junction nucleotides: 11. Written as DNA, the CDR3 is TGCGCCAGCAGCCAAGAAGAGGGGACAGACCTTGGGCCCCAGCATTTT. It codes for CASSQEEGTDLGPQHF.

The chain carries TRBV11-2 and TRBJ2-2; D is possibly TRBD1 (6 bases). The ends were cut back, 7 bases at V and 4 bases at J, with 22 bases in the middle. CDR3 length equals 17 residues. Looked up from germline, CDR1 is SGHAT and CDR2 is FQNNGV. In DNA form, the CDR3 reads TGTGCCAGCACCAAAGGACGGCGAACAGGGTCCACCGGGGAGCTGTTTTTT. This sequence encodes CASTKGRRTGSTGELFF.

The chain has TRBV30 and TRBJ2-2, with a tentative D call TRBD2 (6 bases). V shed 8 bases and J shed 0 bases, with 16 bases lying between them. The CDR3 loop spans 15 amino acids. Germline V gene sequence: CDR1 GTSNPN, CDR2 SVGIG (reference sequence). The CDR3 is CAGSPAGSNTGELFF. In DNA, the CDR3 is TGTGCCGGGTCCCCGGCGGGGTCGAACACCGGGGAGCTGTTTTTT.

This clone was seen only once. This chain connects TRBV7-6 to TRBJ1-4, with 7 positions matching TRBD1. V lost 3 bases, J lost 8 bases, and 12 bases stayed unmatched. The V gene's germline CDR1 is SGHVS and CDR2 FNYEAQ. The CDR3 consists of 16 residues. The CDR3 sequence: CASSFRQGVMGEKLFF. In DNA, the CDR3 is TGTGCCAGCAGCTTCAGACAGGGTGTCATGGGCGAAAAACTGTTTTTT.

The chain uses TRBV2 and TRBJ1-5, with 7 bases identical to TRBD1. The CDR3 sequence is 15 residues long. Germline loops: CDR1 SNHLY, CDR2 FYNNEI. With 4 bases clipped from V and 5 bases from J, the junction kept 8 bases outside the gene matches. The CDR3 here is CASSVVTGRDQPQHF. CDR3 bases: TGTGCCAGCAGTGTTGTGACAGGGCGGGATCAGCCCCAGCATTTT. Combining the CDR3 with reference TRBV2 and TRBJ1-5 gives the whole variable domain EPEVTQTPSHQVTQMGQEVILRCVPISNHLYFYWYRQILGQKVEFLVSFYNNEISEKSEIFDDQFSVERPDGSNFTLKIRSTKLEDSAMYFCASSVVTGRDQPQHFGDGTRLSIL.

The rearrangement uses TRBV5-1 and TRBJ2-7; possibly TRBD2 for D (6 bases). The CDR3 length is 15 residues. The germline V gene has CDR1 SGHRS and CDR2 YFSETQ. Trimming stripped 4 bases from V and 2 bases from J, with 16 bases between. This chain's CDR3 is CASSRMGGATYEQYF. Written as DNA, the CDR3 is TGCGCCAGCAGCCGTATGGGGGGAGCAACCTACGAGCAGTACTTC. The entire variable domain, with the rest obtained from reference TRBV5-1 and TRBJ2-7, is as follows: KAGVTQTPRYLIKTRGQQVTLSCSPISGHRSVSWYQQTPGQGLQFLFEYFSETQRNKGNFPGRFSGRQFSNSRSEMNVSTLELGDSALYLCASSRMGGATYEQYFGPGTRLTVT.

The rearrangement links TRBV6-5 to TRBJ1-1, with no clear D. V lost 4 bases, J lost 5 bases, and 11 bases lay in between. There are 13 residues in the CDR3. Germline CDR1 MNHEY, CDR2 SVGAGI. CDR3 nucleotides: TGTGCCAGCAGTTTTGGTAAAAGGACTGAAGCTTTCTTT. This codes for CASSFGKRTEAFF.